These 22 T cell receptor beta chains came from one sample sequenced in a study of regulatory T cells in long-lasting Graves disease. Time point denoted: newly diagnosed GD, antithyroid drugs for less than 3 months. Extracted RNA from PBMCs served as the source of the TCR library. CDR3 regions were amplified by Arm-PCR using iRepertoire HTBI primers to build TCR beta libraries. A single record per CDR3 protein comes from TCRdb applying MiXCR to the multiplex PCR reads. Here the sample spans 400,000 to 650,000 distinct CDR3 sequences, 16% being singletons. These data were also filed under a second study, of T cells in Graves' hyperthyroidism and ophthalmopathy.

Here the sequenced sample was peripheral blood mononuclear cells (PBMCs), taken at new diagnosis, from a patient treated with antithyroid drugs. These receptors originate from a woman between 40 and 65 years old with Graves disease.

The V call is TRBV4-1, the J call TRBJ2-5; the D gene is possibly TRBD1 (6 bases). Germline-derived CDR1 and CDR2 are MGHRA and YSYEKL. V was clipped by 0 bases and J by 5 bases, with 13 bases between them. This CDR3 contains 15 residues. CDR3 region: CASSQESGVGETQYF. As DNA, the CDR3 is TGCGCCAGCAGCCAAGAATCAGGGGTAGGGGAGACCCAGTACTTC.

This clonotype was recorded at least ten times. The chain couples TRBV6-1 to TRBJ2-3; TRBD1 agrees at 9 bases. This CDR3 has 16 amino acids. Germline loops: CDR1 MNHNS, CDR2 SASEGT. V trimming: 5 bases; J trimming: 4 bases; junction bases outside the gene matches: 10. The CDR3 loop is CASSKNRDRVADTQYF. CDR3 coding DNA: TGTGCCAGCAGTAAAAACCGGGACAGGGTGGCAGATACGCAGTATTTT.

This clonotype was observed a few times. The rearrangement joins TRBV9 to TRBJ1-4; unclear D gene. The germline V and J ends were trimmed by 3 bases and 4 bases, with 13 bases remaining between them. Per germline, CDR1 SGDLS and CDR2 YYNGEE. The CDR3 runs to 15 residues. In DNA form, the CDR3 reads TGTGCCAGCAGCGCAGGCCCGGGGTATAATGAAAAACTGTTTTTT. Its protein is CASSAGPGYNEKLFF.

This clonotype has a count of ten or more. The chain links TRBV7-9 to TRBJ2-1; D gene unclear. This CDR3 spans 14 amino acids. Germline V gives CDR1 SEHNR, CDR2 FQNEAQ (reference sequence). The ends were cut back, 3 bases at V and 8 bases at J, with 14 bases in the middle. CDR3 region: CASSFMKERHEQFF. CDR3 coding DNA: TGTGCCAGCAGCTTCATGAAGGAGAGGCATGAGCAGTTCTTC.

This clonotype was seen repeatedly, ten times or more. The gene calls are TRBV11-2 and TRBJ1-1; TRBD1 is a possible D gene (5 bases). The CDR3 spans 12 residues. V lost 2 bases, J lost 9 bases, and 10 bases lay in between. Looked up from germline, CDR1 is SGHAT and CDR2 is FQNNGV. The CDR3 DNA sequence: TGTGCCAGCAGCTTATTCGGGACGCAAGCTTTCTTT. It is translated as CASSLFGTQAFF.

V and J are TRBV30 and TRBJ1-6, with 11 bases identical to TRBD1. The germline gives CDR1 GTSNPN, CDR2 SVGIG (reference sequence). Unmatched junction bases numbered 3, after V lost 1 base and J lost 10 bases. This CDR3 contains 14 residues. CDR3 nucleotides: TGTGCCTGGAGTGGCGGGACAGGGGGATCACCCCTCCACTTT. It yields the protein CAWSGGTGGSPLHF.

The V call is TRBV27, the J call TRBJ1-1; unclear D gene. This CDR3 is built from 10 residues. Trimming left V 3 bases short and J 10 bases short, with 6 bases between. CDR1 is MNHEY, CDR2 SMNVEV, per germline (reference sequence). Written as DNA, the CDR3 is TGTGCCAGCAGTTTGTCAACAGCTTTCTTT. Amino acids: CASSLSTAFF.

The genes are TRBV6-2 or TRBV6-3 and TRBJ1-2; D is unresolved. This CDR3 is built from 12 residues. The V and J ends lost 0 bases and 8 bases respectively, with 7 bases between them. Germline CDR1 and CDR2: MNHEY and SVGEGT. In DNA, the CDR3 is TGTGCCAGCAGTTACTCGCTCAGGGGCTACACCTTC. Translation gives CASSYSLRGYTF.

The rearrangement uses TRBV28 and TRBJ2-7; D is perhaps TRBD2 (5 bases). Germline CDR1 is MDHEN and CDR2 is SYDVKM. V lost 7 bases and J 3 bases, leaving 10 bases between the germline ends. The CDR3 is 12 amino acids. The chain's CDR3 is CASTTRSYEQYF. In DNA form, the CDR3 reads TGTGCCAGCACCACTAGGAGCTACGAGCAGTACTTC.

This clonotype appeared many times. The rearrangement links TRBV12-3 or TRBV12-4 to TRBJ2-3; possibly TRBD2 for D (6 bases). Trimming stripped 3 bases from V and 0 bases from J, with 7 bases between. This CDR3 is built from 14 residues. CDR3 sequence: CASSFRGSTDTQYF. CDR3 DNA: TGTGCCAGCAGTTTTCGGGGGAGCACAGATACGCAGTATTTT.

This clonotype has just a few counts. The V call is TRBV5-6, the J call TRBJ2-6; no clear D gene. CDR1 and CDR2 from the germline V gene are SGHDT and YYEEEE. V lost 2 bases and J 0 bases, leaving 9 bases between the germline ends. CDR3 length: 16 amino acids. CDR3 bases: TGTGCCAGCAGCTTAGGACCGCTCTCTGGGGCCAACGTCCTGACTTTC. It translates to CASSLGPLSGANVLTF.

This clonotype was observed many times. V and J are TRBV2 and TRBJ1-4; D not resolved. The ends were cut back, 6 bases at V and 16 bases at J, with 18 bases in the middle. The CDR3 is 12 residues long. From germline, CDR1 is SNHLY and CDR2 FYNNEI. The CDR3 nucleotides are TGTGCCAGCAGCGAGGATGCCTATGGGAGGTTTTTT. Amino acids: CASSEDAYGRFF.

Worth noting for this clonotype: A read error is possible here, since a much larger clone lies one base away. V is TRBV24-1 and J is TRBJ2-1; D unresolved. The CDR3 totals 11 residues. V was cut by 5 bases and J by 8 bases, with 6 bases left in between. Germline V gene data show CDR1 as KGHDR and CDR2 as SFDVKD. This CDR3 reads CATSGGDEQFF. The CDR3 nucleotides read TGTGCCACCAGTGGTGGGGATGAGCAGTTCTTC.

As regards this clonotype: This clone may be a read error of a much larger clone one base away. The J gene is TRBJ1-1, the V gene TRBV11-2, with unresolved D. Germline loops: CDR1 SGHAT, CDR2 FQNNGV. This CDR3 region has 11 residues. The chain's CDR3 is CTSSLEGRAFF. CDR3 sequence (DNA): TGTACCAGCAGCTTGGAGGGCAGAGCTTTCTTT.

The sample holds many counts of this clonotype. This rearrangement joins TRBV19 to TRBJ1-5, with TRBD1 matching over 10 bases. Per the germline V gene, CDR1 is LNHDA and CDR2 is SQIVND (reference sequence). Germline trimming cut 2 bases from V and 5 bases from J; bases unmatched to any gene: 3. This CDR3 contains 15 residues. CDR3 region: CASSIYGTGDQPQHF. The CDR3 bases are TGTGCCAGTAGTATATATGGGACAGGGGATCAGCCCCAGCATTTT.

V gene TRBV25-1 combines with J gene TRBJ1-2; 7 bases agree with TRBD1. Germline CDR1 reads MGHDK; CDR2 reads SYGVNS. This CDR3 contains 13 residues. J lost 4 bases, V lost 7 bases, and 6 bases had no gene match. The CDR3 spells CASKGGDLYGYTF. CDR3 coding DNA: TGTGCCAGCAAAGGGGGCGACCTCTATGGCTACACCTTC.

This clonotype has at least ten counts. The rearrangement uses TRBV12-3 or TRBV12-4 and TRBJ1-2; D remains unclear. The V end lost 4 bases, the J end lost 5 bases, and 14 bases lay between the germline ends. The CDR3 is 14 amino acids. CDR3 in amino acids: CASSSQINYYGYTF. The CDR3 DNA reads TGTGCCAGCAGTTCTCAGATAAATTATTATGGCTACACCTTC.

This clonotype has just a few counts. V gene TRBV12-5 combines with J gene TRBJ2-1, with D possibly TRBD2 on 6 matching bases. Germline loops: CDR1 LGHNT, CDR2 FRNRAP. The CDR3 runs 16 residues. Trimming cost V 0 bases and J 1 base, with 10 bases left between them. CDR3 loop: CASGLVLGTSYNEQFF. The DNA for the CDR3 is TGTGCTAGTGGTTTGGTACTAGGGACTTCCTACAATGAGCAGTTCTTC.

This clonotype was seen repeatedly, ten times or more. The rearrangement joins TRBV2 to TRBJ2-5; D ambiguous. V lost 4 bases, J lost 5 bases, and 8 bases lay in between. Germline CDR1 reads SNHLY; CDR2 reads FYNNEI. CDR3 length: 12 residues. This chain's CDR3 is CASSGERETQYF. DNA of the CDR3: TGTGCCAGCAGTGGGGAAAGGGAGACCCAGTACTTC.

This clonotype has ten or more counts. The chain recombines TRBV20-1 with TRBJ1-2; D is undetermined. The CDR3 totals 15 residues. The V end lost 1 base, the J end lost 1 base, and 13 bases lay between the germline ends. CDR1 and CDR2 from the germline V gene are DFQATT and SNEGSKA (reference sequence). The CDR3 region has the DNA TGCAGTGCTAGAGCGGTGGGGTTCAGTAACTATGGCTACACCTTC. Translation: CSARAVGFSNYGYTF.

The table lists this clonotype with a few counts. V and J are TRBV9 and TRBJ2-2; 7 positions agree with TRBD2. The germline V gene encodes CDR1 SGDLS and CDR2 YYNGEE. The CDR3 extends over 12 amino acids. With 5 bases clipped from V and 7 bases from J, the junction kept 2 bases outside the gene matches. CDR3 in amino acids: CASRREGGELFF. CDR3 bases: TGTGCCAGCAGGAGGGAGGGCGGGGAGCTGTTTTTT.

The gene calls are TRBV5-1 and TRBJ1-2; 8 nucleotides match TRBD1. Germline V gene sequence: CDR1 SGHRS, CDR2 YFSETQ. This CDR3 region has 14 residues. V shed 4 bases and J 6 bases; nucleotides not matched to a gene: 8. The CDR3 nucleotides are TGCGCCAGCAGCGGACGGACAGGGTCCAATGGCTACACCTTC. This codes for CASSGRTGSNGYTF.